This T cell receptor beta chain was captured by sequencing in a study of T-cell memory formation after mild COVID-19. Study-level results: The main location of contracting CD4+ clones was CM and EM, and that of contracting CD8+ clones was EMRA. Day 15 to 85 contractors were CD4/CD8 balanced; later expanders leaned CD4+.

Constant-segment primers were used for 5'RACE, and the resulting TCR alpha and TCR beta cDNA libraries carried sample barcodes and UMIs. One entry per CDR3 protein, called by TCRdb with MiXCR from the 5' RACE reads. The table records around 340,000 distinct CDR3 sequences, roughly 21% of them present only once. In regard to this clonotype: Its specificity is not known.

Losses at the gene ends were 2 bases for V and 2 bases for J; bases not matched to a gene: 0. This CDR3 contains 14 residues. Germline CDR1 ENHRY, CDR2 SYGVKD. The chain has TRBV10-3 and TRBJ1-5, with 7 bases matching TRBD1. The sequencing input was PBMCs or a T cell subset sorted from them (not recorded which). The TCR was taken from an adult woman who had mild COVID-19 (a few samples of this study predate the infection). Cell type and time point are not known. The CDR3 region is CAISETGGNQPQHF. The CDR3 DNA reads as TGTGCCATCAGTGAGACAGGGGGCAATCAGCCCCAGCATTTT.